This T cell receptor (beta chain) emerged from a study of T-cell reconstitution after alpha-beta-depleted transplantation in children. Study outcomes and limitations: Among T cells one year after transplant, newly produced cells accounted for most counts and diversity. The origin of alpha-beta T cells about two months after transplant was reportedly several hundred expanded graft clones. Some patients' high day-60 TCRbeta diversity was attributed to recipient cells surviving conditioning.

The germline CDR1 and CDR2 sequences are DFQATT and SNEGSKA (reference sequence). The CDR3 has 13 residues. V was clipped by 1 base and J by 8 bases, with 12 bases between them. This sample's TCRbeta library carried unique molecular identifier barcodes. TCRdb analysed the PCR reads with MiXCR anew, one entry per CDR3 protein. The data hold about 170,000 distinct CDR3 sequences, with more than 9.5% observed a single time. With regard to this clonotype: The antigen is undetermined.

This chain links TRBV20-1 with TRBJ2-1; no firm D call. The clonotype originates from a boy aged 2-15 years with acute myeloid leukemia, due to receive a stem cell transplant. The sequences come from PBMCs, collected before TCRalphabeta/CD19-depleted stem cell transplant. CDR3 loop: CSARGGRVDEQFF. In nucleotides, the CDR3 is TGCAGTGCTAGAGGCGGACGGGTGGATGAGCAGTTCTTC.